The rows below give T cell receptor beta chains drawn from one sample of a study of CD8+ T cells in alopecia areata. Only in-frame clones appear in the TCRdb table, and some are missing; sequencing was by immunoSEQ multiplex PCR. The sample records about 190,000 clones, under 80% being singletons. Here the sequenced sample was CD4+ T cells sorted from blood, taken at approximately week 50, from a patient treated with tofacitinib. The source of these receptors is a human donor with alopecia areata. The CDR3 runs from the conserved cysteine through the conserved F or W. A D gene is named only where the DNA matches it firmly. A clone size is listed for some rows: how often the clone was seen (once, few, many), or a class if it is expanded.

>NA|TRBD1|TRBV5-6|10|TRBJ2-7
CHRGSYEQYF
TGCCACAGGGGATCCTACGAGCAGTACTTC
>NA|TRBD2|TRBV29-1|11|TRBJ2-7
CSAGLAYEQYF
TGCAGCGCTGGACTAGCATACGAGCAGTACTTC
>NA|NA|TRBV27|12|TRBJ2-7
CASGTPGYEQYF
TGTGCCAGCGGGACGCCTGGCTACGAGCAGTACTTC
>few|TRBD2|TRBV11-3|16|TRBJ2-2
CASSRGLAGDTGELFF
TGTGCCAGCAGCCGAGGACTAGCGGGAGACACCGGGGAGCTGTTTTTT
>NA|NA|TRBV29-1|12|TRBJ2-1
CSVLSSHNEQFF
TGCAGCGTACTCTCCAGCCACAATGAGCAGTTCTTC
>NA|NA|TRBV11-2|16|TRBJ2-3
CASSLVVRVGADTQYF
TGTGCCAGCAGCTTAGTGGTTAGGGTGGGGGCAGATACGCAGTATTTT
>NA|NA|TRBV29-1|14|TRBJ1-1
CSVNRRLMNTEAFF
TGCAGCGTGAACAGGAGGTTGATGAACACTGAAGCTTTCTTT
>NA|NA|TRBV29-1|12|TRBJ2-5
CSVRSGQETQYF
TGCAGCGTGCGGTCGGGACAAGAGACCCAGTACTTC
>few|NA|TRBV29-1|15|TRBJ1-2
CSVESSGEQPYGYTF
TGCAGCGTTGAATCGTCAGGGGAACAACCCTATGGCTACACCTTC
>few|NA|TRBV7-8|16|TRBJ1-5
CASSPRPADGNQPQHF
TGTGCCAGCAGCCCCCGTCCCGCGGACGGCAATCAGCCCCAGCATTTT
>few|NA|TRBV11-2|16|TRBJ1-2
CASSLEGRGAVYGYTF
TGTGCCAGCAGCTTAGAGGGCCGGGGGGCCGTCTATGGCTACACCTTC
>NA|TRBD1|TRBV19|14|TRBJ2-2
CASSGGTGTGELFF
TGTGCCAGTAGTGGCGGGACAGGGACCGGGGAGCTGTTTTTT
>NA|NA|TRBV29-1|11|TRBJ1-1
CSVDSRTEAFF
TGCAGCGTTGACAGTCGTACTGAAGCTTTCTTT
>NA|NA|TRBV29-1|9|TRBJ1-2
CSVAAGYTF
TGCAGCGTTGCGGCGGGCTACACCTTC
>NA|NA|TRBV6-6|12|TRBJ2-5
CASSSFGETQYF
TGTGCCAGCAGCTCATTCGGGGAGACCCAGTACTTC
>NA|NA|TRBV29-1|14|TRBJ1-4
CSVLRDGKNEKLFF
TGCAGCGTTCTCCGGGACGGAAAAAATGAAAAACTGTTTTTT
>NA|NA|TRBV29-1|13|TRBJ2-3
CSVGAPSADTQYF
TGCAGCGTTGGGGCACCCAGTGCAGATACGCAGTATTTT
>NA|TRBD1|TRBV30|18|TRBJ2-5
CAWSQVGARDRDVETQYF
TGTGCCTGGAGCCAAGTGGGGGCCCGGGACAGGGATGTGGAGACCCAGTACTTC
>NA|TRBD1|TRBV10-3|16|TRBJ2-5
CAISGQGEGVQETQYF
TGTGCCATCAGTGGCCAGGGGGAAGGCGTCCAAGAGACCCAGTACTTC
>NA|NA|TRBV2|14|TRBJ2-3
CASSQRTSTDTQYF
TGTGCCAGCTCTCAGCGGACTAGCACAGATACGCAGTATTTT
>NA|NA|TRBV4-3|14|TRBJ2-3
CASSLETRTDTQYF
TGCGCCAGCAGTCTAGAGACCCGCACAGATACGCAGTATTTT
>once|TRBD1|TRBV7-2|13|TRBJ2-7
CASSQNQGDEQYF
TGTGCCAGCTCCCAGAACCAGGGGGACGAGCAGTACTTC
>few|NA|TRBV5-1|14|TRBJ1-1
CASSLDSSDTEAFF
TGCGCCAGCAGTCTTGATTCGTCGGACACTGAAGCTTTCTTT
>few|TRBD1|TRBV9|17|TRBJ2-6
CASSALGTGSGANVLTF
TGTGCCAGCAGCGCTCTTGGGACAGGATCTGGGGCCAACGTCCTGACTTTC
>NA|TRBD2|TRBV4-1|17|TRBJ2-3
CASSQGLAGGRGDTQYF
TGCGCCAGCTCCCAGGGCCTAGCGGGGGGGCGTGGAGATACGCAGTATTTT
>NA|NA|TRBV29-1|12|TRBJ1-1
CSVLGGDTEAFF
TGCAGCGTTCTGGGAGGGGACACTGAAGCTTTCTTT
>NA|NA|TRBV7-8|19|TRBJ1-4
CASSSLIRMDRATNEKLFF
TGTGCCAGCAGCTCGCTTATCAGGATGGATCGGGCAACTAATGAAAAACTGTTTTTT